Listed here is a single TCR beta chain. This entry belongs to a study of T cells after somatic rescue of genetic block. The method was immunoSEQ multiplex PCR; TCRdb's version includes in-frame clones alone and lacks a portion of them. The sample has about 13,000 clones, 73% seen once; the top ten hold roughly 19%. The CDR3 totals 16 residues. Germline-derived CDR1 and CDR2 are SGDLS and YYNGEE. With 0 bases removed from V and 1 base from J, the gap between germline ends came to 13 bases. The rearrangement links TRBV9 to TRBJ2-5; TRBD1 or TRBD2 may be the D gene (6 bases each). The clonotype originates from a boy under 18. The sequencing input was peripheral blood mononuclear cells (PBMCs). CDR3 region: CASSVGGGLIQETQYF. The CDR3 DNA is TGTGCCAGCAGCGTAGGAGGGGGACTGATCCAAGAGACCCAGTACTTC.